A single sample gave rise to the 19 T cell receptor beta chains below, sequenced in a study of cytomegalovirus exposure and HLA in healthy donors. PCR was performed using 60 Vbeta and 13 Jbeta primers. Method: immunoSEQ multiplex PCR; TCRdb's copy keeps in-frame clones and lacks some. The table lists roughly 61,000 clones, more than 70% of them singletons. Input material: PBMCs. All receptors derive from a male donor in good health and CMV-seronegative.

V gene TRBV27 combines with J gene TRBJ1-4, with D maybe TRBD1 (6 bases). Germline CDR1 and CDR2: MNHEY and SMNVEV (reference sequence). V dropped 6 bases and J dropped 0 bases, with 11 bases sitting between them. The length of the CDR3 is 15 residues. CDR3 protein: CASSLRGATNEKLFF. CDR3 DNA sequence: TGTGCCAGCAGCCTCAGGGGAGCAACTAATGAAAAACTGTTTTTT.

The chain combines TRBV5-3 with TRBJ1-6, with 7 bases matching TRBD1. TRBV5-3 is given ORF status, its function remaining uncertain. The CDR3 is made up of 13 amino acids. J was trimmed by 9 bases and V by 10 bases; bases with no gene match: 10. In nucleotides, the CDR3 is TGTGCCCCAGGGGGGACTCTATTTTCACCCCTCCACTTT. Its translation: CAPGGTLFSPLHF.

V gene TRBV30 combines with J gene TRBJ2-2, with a possible D match to TRBD2 (5 bases). V gave up 0 bases and J gave up 3 bases, with 11 bases separating them. CDR1 and CDR2 from the germline V gene are GTSNPN and SVGIG (reference sequence). This CDR3 is 15 amino acids long. The CDR3 region has the DNA TGTGCCTGGAGTGTACTAGGAACCGACACCGGGGAGCTGTTTTTT. Its protein product is CAWSVLGTDTGELFF.

V gene TRBV11-1 combines with J gene TRBJ1-1; TRBD1 matches at 7 bases. With V trimmed by 1 base and J by 0 bases, 5 bases remained unmatched. This CDR3 has 16 residues. Germline CDR1 and CDR2: SGHAT and FQDESV (reference sequence). The chain's CDR3 is CASSLETGWVNTEAFF. The CDR3 region has the DNA TGTGCCAGCAGCTTAGAGACAGGGTGGGTGAACACTGAAGCTTTCTTT. Looking up the rest from reference TRBV11-1 and TRBJ1-1 gives the full variable domain: EAEVAQSPRYKITEKSQAVAFWCDPISGHATLYWYRQILGQGPELLVQFQDESVVDDSQLPKDRFSAERLKGVDSTLKIQPAELGDSAMYLCASSLETGWVNTEAFFGQGTRLTVV.

The chain couples TRBV2 to TRBJ2-2; 8 nucleotides align to TRBD2. CDR3 length: 14 amino acids. With V trimmed by 10 bases and J by 6 bases, 10 bases remained unmatched. CDR1 is SNHLY, CDR2 FYNNEI, per germline. The CDR3, as DNA: TGTGCCAACGCTCGGGGGGGGCAGGCCGGGGAGCTGTTTTTT. It codes for CANARGGQAGELFF.

The chain is built from TRBV18 and TRBJ1-1, with TRBD1 matching 9 bases. Germline assignment: CDR1 KGHSH and CDR2 LQKENI. J was trimmed by 5 bases and V by 3 bases; bases with no gene match: 4. The CDR3 contains 14 residues. For the CDR3, the DNA is TGTGCCAGCTCACCGTACAGGGGGCTTACTGAAGCTTTCTTT. It is translated as CASSPYRGLTEAFF.

The chain has TRBV28 and TRBJ2-7; D may be TRBD2 (6 bases). The V and J ends lost 7 bases and 2 bases respectively, with 15 bases between them. The germline gives CDR1 MDHEN, CDR2 SYDVKM. The CDR3 runs to 14 residues. The CDR3 loop reads CASTPPGLTYEQYF. The CDR3 DNA reads TGTGCCAGCACCCCCCCCGGACTAACCTACGAGCAGTACTTC.

V and J are TRBV19 and TRBJ1-1; D is undetermined. Trimming removed 5 bases from V and 1 base from J, with 8 bases in between. Germline V gene lookup returns CDR1 LNHDA and CDR2 SQIVND (reference sequence). CDR3 length equals 13 residues. CDR3 nucleotides: TGTGCCAGTAGTTTAACAGCGAACACTGAAGCTTTCTTT. Translating it yields CASSLTANTEAFF.

The V call is TRBV2, the J call TRBJ2-5; TRBD1 might be the D (6 bases). The CDR3 has 12 residues. The ends were cut back, 4 bases at V and 5 bases at J, with 8 bases in the middle. CDR1 SNHLY and CDR2 FYNNEI come from the germline V gene. The CDR3 DNA reads as TGTGCCAGCAGTGGGACAGTGGAGACCCAGTACTTC. Protein sequence: CASSGTVETQYF.

V usage is TRBV10-3 and J usage is TRBJ1-1, with D possibly matching TRBD1 (5 bases). The V gene lost 4 bases and the J gene lost 8 bases, with 23 bases spanning the gap. CDR3 size: 16 residues. Looked up from germline, CDR1 is ENHRY and CDR2 is SYGVKD. The CDR3: CAISVGHISGPHEAFF. The DNA of the CDR3 is TGTGCCATCAGTGTGGGGCATATTAGCGGACCCCACGAAGCTTTCTTT.

With regard to this clone: This sample includes further DNA sequences coding for the same CDR3. The chain couples TRBV19 to TRBJ1-1; 9 bases are shared with TRBD1. Per the germline V gene, CDR1 is LNHDA and CDR2 is SQIVND (reference sequence). Trimming cost V 8 bases and J 4 bases; bases outside gene matches: 5. This CDR3 has 13 residues. The CDR3 loop reads CASRTGGGTEAFF. For the CDR3, the DNA is TGTGCCAGTCGCACAGGGGGCGGCACTGAAGCTTTCTTT.

The chain uses TRBV30 and TRBJ2-2; 11 bases agree with TRBD1. Germline V lookup: CDR1 GTSNPN, CDR2 SVGIG (reference sequence). The CDR3 extends over 14 amino acids. Unmatched junction bases numbered 3, after V lost 3 bases and J lost 6 bases. CDR3 DNA sequence: TGTGCCTGGAGCACGGGACAGGGGGCCGGGGAGCTGTTTTTT. Translating gives CAWSTGQGAGELFF.

This chain joins TRBV14 and TRBJ1-1; D is ambiguous. The germline V gene has CDR1 SGHDN and CDR2 FVKESK. With 1 base removed from V and 2 bases from J, the gap between germline ends came to 11 bases. The CDR3 runs to 15 residues. The CDR3 reads CASSQVSGYNTEAFF. CDR3 DNA sequence: TGTGCCAGCAGCCAAGTTTCGGGGTACAACACTGAAGCTTTCTTT.

This clone was recorded a few times. The chain has TRBV10-3 and TRBJ1-1; TRBD1 might be the D (6 bases). V dropped 8 bases and J dropped 4 bases, with 11 bases sitting between them. The CDR3 totals 12 residues. Germline values: CDR1 ENHRY, CDR2 SYGVKD. CDR3: CAIAPDSTEAFF. CDR3 sequence (DNA): TGTGCCATCGCCCCGGACAGCACTGAAGCTTTCTTT.

V usage is TRBV7-2 and J usage is TRBJ1-1; the D is unclear. The germline V and J ends were trimmed by 5 bases and 3 bases, with 10 bases remaining between them. The CDR3 covers 13 residues. Germline CDR1 reads SGHTA; CDR2 reads FQGNSA. CDR3 region: CASSRYRDTEAFF. The CDR3 coding sequence is TGTGCCAGCAGCCGATACCGGGACACTGAAGCTTTCTTT.

This clone has only a few counts. The gene calls are TRBV7-8 and TRBJ2-7; D remains unclear. Trimming removed 5 bases from V and 2 bases from J, with 4 bases in between. The germline V gene has CDR1 SGHVS and CDR2 FQNEAQ. This CDR3 is 11 amino acids long. CDR3 loop: CASSTTYEQYF. CDR3 nucleotides: TGTGCCAGCAGCACTACCTACGAGCAGTACTTC.

The chain has TRBV4-3 and TRBJ1-1; possibly TRBD1 for D (6 bases). The CDR3 runs 15 residues. Trimming pared 1 base from V and 1 base from J, leaving 10 bases between. Germline V gene lookup returns CDR1 LGHNA and CDR2 YSLEER. The chain's CDR3 is CASSQGTETNTEAFF. DNA of the CDR3: TGCGCCAGCAGCCAAGGGACAGAGACGAACACTGAAGCTTTCTTT.

Only a few counts were recorded for this clone. The V call is TRBV2, the J call TRBJ1-6; 12 nucleotides line up with TRBD1. The germline V gene has CDR1 SNHLY and CDR2 FYNNEI. This CDR3 has 14 residues. J was trimmed by 7 bases and V by 8 bases; bases with no gene match: 3. This CDR3 reads CASGTGGGNSPLHF. The CDR3 DNA reads TGTGCCAGCGGGACAGGGGGCGGGAATTCACCCCTCCACTTT.

This chain links TRBV5-8 with TRBJ1-2; D may be TRBD1 (6 bases). Trimming removed 1 base from V and 7 bases from J, with 11 bases in between. Looked up from germline, CDR1 is SGHTS and CDR2 is YDEGEE. This CDR3 is 13 amino acids long. Here the CDR3 DNA reads TGTGCCAGCAGCTTGACAGGGTTGAGTGGCTACACCTTC. This gives the protein CASSLTGLSGYTF.